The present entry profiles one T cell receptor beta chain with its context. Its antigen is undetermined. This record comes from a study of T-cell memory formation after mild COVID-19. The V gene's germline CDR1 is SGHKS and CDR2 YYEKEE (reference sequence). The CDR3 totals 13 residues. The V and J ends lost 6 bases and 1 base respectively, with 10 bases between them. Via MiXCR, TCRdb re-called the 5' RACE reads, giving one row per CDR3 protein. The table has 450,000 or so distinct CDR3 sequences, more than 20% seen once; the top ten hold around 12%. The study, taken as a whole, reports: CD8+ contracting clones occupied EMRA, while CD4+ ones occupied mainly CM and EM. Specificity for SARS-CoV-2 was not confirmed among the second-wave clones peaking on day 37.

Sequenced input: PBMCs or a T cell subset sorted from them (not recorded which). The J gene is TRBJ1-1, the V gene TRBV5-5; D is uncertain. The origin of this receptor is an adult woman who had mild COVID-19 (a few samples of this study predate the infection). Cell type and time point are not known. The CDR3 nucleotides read TGTGCCAGCATGAGGTGGGAGAACACTGAAGCTTTCTTT. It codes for CASMRWENTEAFF. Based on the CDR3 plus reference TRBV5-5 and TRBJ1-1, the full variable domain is DAGVTQSPTHLIKTRGQQVTLRCSPISGHKSVSWYQQVLGQGPQFIFQYYEKEERGRGNFPDRFSARQFPNYSSELNVNALLLGDSALYLCASMRWENTEAFFGQGTRLTVV.